A selection of T cell receptor beta chains follows, all from one sample in a study of shared clonotypes between healthy human individuals. Generated by immunoSEQ multiplex PCR, the TCRdb table keeps only in-frame clones and is missing some. The sample carries 2 million to 2.5 million clones, 85% to 95% recorded once. Sequencing was carried out using naive CD4+ T cells from PBMCs. Source of these receptors: a man in his late teens or twenties in good health. Some clones in this sample may be carry-over from other donors' samples. Both conserved end residues are part of each CDR3. Fields, in order: V gene, J gene, CDR3 length, CDR3 protein.

>TRBV14|TRBJ2-2|16
CASSQVQVVRTGELFF
>TRBV6-5|TRBJ1-1|11
CASSYSGEAFF
>TRBV7-7|TRBJ2-2|17
CASSSTGTSGSPGELFF
>TRBV5-1|TRBJ2-3|16
CASSPLAGLEADTQYF
>TRBV28|TRBJ2-1|16
CASSSRLAASYNEQFF
>TRBV18|TRBJ2-3|15
CASSQDRVSTDTQYF
>TRBV4-1|TRBJ2-3|16
CASSQGSGTGTDTQYF
>TRBV7-3|TRBJ2-2|13
CASSPVTTGELFF
>TRBV5-1|TRBJ2-3|13
CASSTGSTDTQYF
>TRBV28|TRBJ1-4|13
CASTTRVGEKLFF
>TRBV19|TRBJ1-2|16
CASSPRGDPFGYGYTF
>TRBV30|TRBJ1-6|14
CAWSIEGSGSPLHF
>TRBV9|TRBJ2-2|15
CASSVQGPQAGELFF
>TRBV15|TRBJ2-7|18
CATSRDTTSGSVGVEQYF
>TRBV9|TRBJ2-7|15
CASSAPDIGSYEQYF
>TRBV28|TRBJ2-1|15
CASSLYVLTGDEQFF
>TRBV9|TRBJ1-4|15
CASSVGGQGGEKLFF
>TRBV9|TRBJ1-5|14
CASSVPFPDQPQHF